Listed below are T cell receptor beta chains from one sample, sequenced in a study of T cell repertoires in cytomegalovirus infection. For these receptors, no antigen is known. TCRdb reprocessed the reads with MiXCR, giving one entry per CDR3 protein. This repertoire shows around 300,000 distinct CDR3 sequences, 20% to 30% found once; its top ten account for 13%. The sequencing here drew on cultured PBMCs, taken from culture after CMV antigen stimulation. The receptors shown here come from a human donor in good health (CMV status not recorded). Some clones in this sample may be carry-over from other donors' samples. Both conserved end residues are part of each CDR3. The order of the fields is D gene, clone size, J gene, V gene, CDR3 DNA, CDR3 protein. D genes are given only for firm matches. Some rows have no size entry. The others give once, few or many, or a class for an expanded clone.

D: -; size: -; J: TRBJ2-3; V: TRBV20-1; DNA: TGCAGTGCTAGAGATCCGGGGGATAACACTATGGATACGCAGTATTTT; CDR3: CSARDPGDNTMDTQYF
D: -; size: -; J: TRBJ2-5; V: TRBV7-2; DNA: TGTGCCAGCGCTGGGAGTAACCAAGAGACCCAGTACTTC; CDR3: CASAGSNQETQYF
D: -; size: few; J: TRBJ1-1; V: TRBV20-1; DNA: TGCAGTGCTAGCCCCCCTAGGGGGGGTGAGACTGAAGCTTTCTTT; CDR3: CSASPPRGGETEAFF
D: -; size: many; J: TRBJ1-4; V: TRBV7-6; DNA: TGTGCCAGCAGTCAAAATTCCTGGGCCACCGGGAATGAAAAACTGTTTTTT; CDR3: CASSQNSWATGNEKLFF
D: -; size: -; J: TRBJ2-7; V: TRBV19; DNA: TGTGCCAGTCATCCGGGGCAGGGGAGGCTATACGAGCAGTACTTC; CDR3: CASHPGQGRLYEQYF
D: TRBD1; size: -; J: TRBJ2-4; V: TRBV12-3/TRBV12-4; DNA: TGTGCCAGCAGTTTCGGACAGGGATCTCCCAAAAACATTCAGTACTTC; CDR3: CASSFGQGSPKNIQYF
D: -; size: -; J: TRBJ2-3; V: TRBV5-4; DNA: TGTGCCAGCAGCTTGGCCTTGTTAGCAGGGGGGACCACAGATACGCAGTATTTT; CDR3: CASSLALLAGGTTDTQYF
D: -; size: few; J: TRBJ2-5; V: TRBV7-9; DNA: TGTGCCAGCAGCTTCAGCGCCATCAAAGTGGGAGAGACCCAGTACTTC; CDR3: CASSFSAIKVGETQYF
D: -; size: -; J: TRBJ2-3; V: TRBV4-3; DNA: TGCGCCAGCAGCCAAGAATTACAGGGAGCAGATACGCAGTATTTT; CDR3: CASSQELQGADTQYF
D: -; size: -; J: TRBJ2-1; V: TRBV20-1; DNA: TGCAGTGCTAGAAGGGGGGACCTCAACAATGAGCAGTTCTTC; CDR3: CSARRGDLNNEQFF
D: TRBD1; size: -; J: TRBJ1-5; V: TRBV19; DNA: TGTGCCAGTTTTAAGGGACAGGATAGCAATCAGCCCCAGCATTTT; CDR3: CASFKGQDSNQPQHF
D: TRBD2; size: few; J: TRBJ2-1; V: TRBV27; DNA: TGTGCCAGCAGTTTTGGCGGGAGGATCGCTGAGCAGTTCTTC; CDR3: CASSFGGRIAEQFF
D: TRBD1; size: few; J: TRBJ2-7; V: TRBV7-6; DNA: TGTGCCAGCAGCTCCACAGGGGAATCCTACGAGCAGTACTTC; CDR3: CASSSTGESYEQYF
D: -; size: -; J: TRBJ2-2; V: TRBV27; DNA: TGTGCCAGCAGGGGTTTCTCGGCAGCGAACACCGGGGAGCTGTTTTTT; CDR3: CASRGFSAANTGELFF
D: -; size: -; J: TRBJ2-5; V: TRBV5-4; DNA: TGTGCCAGCAGCTTGGCTGGGCTAGAAGAGACCCAGTACTTC; CDR3: CASSLAGLEETQYF
D: -; size: -; J: TRBJ1-1; V: TRBV6-2/TRBV6-3; DNA: TGTGCCAGCAGGATGCAGGGTGAAGCTTTCTTT; CDR3: CASRMQGEAFF
D: -; size: few; J: TRBJ1-2; V: TRBV6-2/TRBV6-3; DNA: TGTGCCAGCAGTTACGGGGGCTTCGGCTATGGCTACACCTTC; CDR3: CASSYGGFGYGYTF
D: -; size: few; J: TRBJ1-5; V: TRBV4-1; DNA: TGCGCCAGCAGCCAAGATCCCGATCAGCCCCAGCATTTT; CDR3: CASSQDPDQPQHF
D: -; size: many; J: TRBJ2-7; V: TRBV5-6; DNA: TGTGCCAGCAGCTACTCTACGGGATCGATACGATACGAGCAGTACTTC; CDR3: CASSYSTGSIRYEQYF
D: TRBD2; size: -; J: TRBJ2-1; V: TRBV6-2/TRBV6-3; DNA: TGTGCCAGCAGTTCCCCCCGCGGCGGGAGCTCCTACAATGAGCAGTTCTTC; CDR3: CASSSPRGGSSYNEQFF
D: -; size: many; J: TRBJ2-3; V: TRBV7-2; DNA: TGTGCCAGCAGCCCGGGTTTTATGACCAGGCATCGCACAGATACGCAGTATTTT; CDR3: CASSPGFMTRHRTDTQYF
D: -; size: -; J: TRBJ2-6; V: TRBV18; DNA: TGTGCCAGCTCACCATTTTCAGCCGGGGCAGGTGGGGCCAACGTCCTGACTTTC; CDR3: CASSPFSAGAGGANVLTF